By frequency, the clone carrying this T cell receptor (beta chain) is large. Its antigen is undetermined. The sample is drawn from a study of CXCR3-negative and CXCR3-positive naive CD8 T cells. Findings and limits, study-wide: More hydrophobic TRB CDR3s occurred in CXCR3-positive than in CXCR3-negative naive cells. Naive CXCR3-positive and CXCR3-negative cells shared similar TRBV-TRBJ usage, unlike memory cells.

All TRB cDNA libraries came from 5' RACE performed with UMI labels. Reprocessing the 5' RACE reads, TCRdb reports a single entry for every CDR3 protein and omits DNA. The sample table includes a few thousand distinct CDR3 sequences. Every individual CD8+ T cell subset underwent sorting in triplicate at around 300,000 cells apiece. Naive CD8+ T cells showed CD45RO-CCR7+CD27+CD95-. Sequences were obtained from naive CXCR3+ CD8+ T cells from blood. Subset here: CD45RO-CCR7+CD27+CD95- naive CD8+ T cells expressing CXCR3 (TNR3+). The TCR originated in a human donor in good health. Some clones in this sample may be carry-over from other donors' samples.

Here the CDR3 reads CASSYSGAPSYNEQFF. The rearrangement links TRBV6-5 to TRBJ2-1; TCRdb names TRBD2, which stays unverified in the absence of DNA. The CDR3 runs to 16 residues. Germline CDR1 MNHEY, CDR2 SVGAGI.